Listed here are 26 T cell receptor beta chains from one sample, sequenced in a study of blood T cell repertoires in COVID-19. Measured with immunoSEQ multiplex PCR; TCRdb has only the in-frame clones, and not every one. The sample lists approximately 280,000 clones, 75% to 90% occurring once. Material for sequencing was peripheral blood. The receptor set was obtained from a man between 35 and 55 years old with acute or convalescent COVID-19.

DNA for the CDR3: TGTGCCATCAGTGTCTTTCACGGGTCGAGGTATGGCTACACCTTC. This gives the protein CAISVFHGSRYGYTF. The chain joins TRBV10-3 to TRBJ1-2; no clear D gene. CDR1 is ENHRY, CDR2 SYGVKD, per germline. Trimming left V 4 bases short and J 5 bases short, with 17 bases between. CDR3 length equals 15 residues.

The rearrangement joins TRBV6-5 to TRBJ1-1, with 10 bases aligning to TRBD1. The CDR3 is 13 residues long. The junction had 5 bases not matched to a gene; V was cut back by 6 bases and J by 7 bases. Germline loops: CDR1 MNHEY, CDR2 SVGAGI. DNA for the CDR3: TGTGCCAGCAGCCCCGGACAGGGGGATGAAGCTTTCTTT. Its protein is CASSPGQGDEAFF.

The rearrangement joins TRBV5-1 to TRBJ1-2; the match to TRBD1 covers 7 bases. The CDR3 has 14 residues. CDR1 and CDR2 from the germline V gene are SGHRS and YFSETQ. V was pared by 4 bases and J by 8 bases, with 11 bases of the junction left unmatched. CDR3 in DNA: TGCGCCAGCAGCGCAGGACAGGCCCCCTACGGCTACACCTTC. Its translation: CASSAGQAPYGYTF.

The chain combines TRBV13 with TRBJ2-1, with TRBD2 matching 11 bases. Germline V gene sequence: CDR1 PRHDT, CDR2 FYEKMQ (reference sequence). The length of the CDR3 is 18 residues. The junction had 11 bases not matched to a gene; V was cut back by 1 base and J by 6 bases. The CDR3 nucleotides are TGTGCCAGCAGCTTAGAAGGTCGGCGGCTAGCGGGGGGCAATGAGCAGTTCTTC. This encodes CASSLEGRRLAGGNEQFF.

This chain connects TRBV6-5 to TRBJ1-6, with D possibly TRBD1 on 5 matching bases. The germline V gene encodes CDR1 MNHEY and CDR2 SVGAGI. This CDR3 has 15 residues. The V and J ends lost 7 bases and 11 bases respectively, with 21 bases between them. The CDR3 nucleotides read TGTGCCAGCAATCCCTCCTATCCTCAGGGTCCACCCCTCCACTTT. It translates to CASNPSYPQGPPLHF.

V is TRBV11-2 and J is TRBJ2-1; 9 bases fit TRBD2. Germline V gene data show CDR1 as SGHAT and CDR2 as FQNNGV. The CDR3 loop spans 18 amino acids. The V gene end was trimmed by 3 bases and the J gene end by 3 bases; junction bases not matched to a gene: 12. CDR3 loop: CASSLEGAGTSLYNEQFF. The CDR3 DNA is TGTGCCAGCAGCTTGGAGGGGGCCGGGACTAGCCTCTACAATGAGCAGTTCTTC. The whole variable domain, filled in from reference TRBV11-2 and TRBJ2-1, reads EAGVAQSPRYKIIEKRQSVAFWCNPISGHATLYWYQQILGQGPKLLIQFQNNGVVDDSQLPKDRFSAERLKGVDSTLKIQPAKLEDSAVYLCASSLEGAGTSLYNEQFFGPGTRLTVL.

This chain connects TRBV3-1 (or the pseudogene TRBV3-2) to TRBJ2-1; a possible D gene is TRBD1 (6 bases). The V gene's germline CDR1 is LGHDT and CDR2 YNNKEL (reference sequence). V lost 5 bases to trimming and J lost 12 bases, with 17 bases between them. This CDR3 is built from 13 residues. Here the CDR3 reads CASSVTGTRGQFF. CDR3 bases: TGTGCCAGCAGCGTAACCGGGACCAGGGGGCAGTTCTTC.

The rearrangement links TRBV6-5 to TRBJ1-1; 7 bases agree with TRBD1. The germline V gene encodes CDR1 MNHEY and CDR2 SVGAGI. CDR3 length equals 15 residues. Trimming removed 6 bases from V and 2 bases from J; junction bases left unmatched: 9. The CDR3 coding sequence is TGTGCCAGCAGCAACCCCCCAGGGGGAAACACTGAAGCTTTCTTT. This sequence encodes CASSNPPGGNTEAFF.

This clone was counted a few times. The chain couples TRBV6-1 to TRBJ2-7, with a tentative D call TRBD1 (5 bases). Germline-derived CDR1 and CDR2 are MNHNS and SASEGT. This CDR3 comprises 14 residues. V was cut by 3 bases and J by 2 bases, with 11 bases left in between. The CDR3 region has the DNA TGTGCCAGCAGTGAGAGACAGCCGCCCTACGAGCAGTACTTC. This encodes CASSERQPPYEQYF.

V is TRBV4-1 and J is TRBJ2-5, with D possibly matching TRBD2 (5 bases). CDR3 length equals 14 residues. Per germline, CDR1 MGHRA and CDR2 YSYEKL. V was pared by 4 bases and J by 5 bases, with 14 bases between. Written as DNA, the CDR3 is TGCGCCAGCAGCCGGAAAGAGGGTCACGAGACCCAGTACTTC. Protein: CASSRKEGHETQYF.

The chain has TRBV3-1 (or the pseudogene TRBV3-2) and TRBJ1-6, with D tentatively TRBD1 (6 bases). Looked up from germline, CDR1 is LGHDT and CDR2 is YNNKEL (reference sequence). V lost 4 bases and J lost 5, with 12 bases in between. The CDR3 contains 15 residues. CDR3 region: CASSLRQADNSPLHF. In nucleotides, the CDR3 is TGTGCCAGCAGCCTCCGACAGGCCGATAATTCACCCCTCCACTTT.

The V and J genes are TRBV5-1 and TRBJ2-3; possible D gene TRBD1, 5 bases. The CDR3 is 12 residues long. V lost 4 bases to trimming and J lost 5 bases, with 8 bases between them. The germline V gene has CDR1 SGHRS and CDR2 YFSETQ. The CDR3 protein is CASSLRGDTQYF. CDR3 nucleotides: TGCGCCAGCAGCCTAAGGGGAGATACGCAGTATTTT.

V gene TRBV5-4 combines with J gene TRBJ2-6; D may be TRBD1 (5 bases). CDR3 length equals 15 residues. The V end lost 2 bases, the J end lost 0 bases, and 6 bases lay between the germline ends. CDR1 is SGHNT, CDR2 YYREEE, per germline (reference sequence). The CDR3 DNA follows: TGTGCCAGCAGCTTAGGGGTCTCTGGGGCCAACGTCCTGACTTTC. This codes for CASSLGVSGANVLTF.

The chain couples TRBV14 to TRBJ1-5, with 7 bases fitting TRBD1. The CDR3 consists of 17 residues. Per the germline V gene, CDR1 is SGHDN and CDR2 is FVKESK. Losses at the gene ends were 2 bases for V and 0 bases for J; bases not matched to a gene: 7. CDR3 in amino acids: CASSQTKGQISNQPQHF. The DNA of the CDR3 is TGTGCCAGCAGCCAAACCAAGGGACAGATTAGCAATCAGCCCCAGCATTTT.

This CDR3 reads CASRDRVINEQYF. The CDR3 nucleotides are TGTGCCAGCCGGGACAGGGTAATCAACGAGCAGTACTTC. The chain couples TRBV19 to TRBJ2-7; 9 bases line up with TRBD1. This CDR3 has 13 residues. Germline CDR1 LNHDA, CDR2 SQIVND (reference sequence). V shed 9 bases, J shed 5 bases, and the junction held 8 bases outside the gene matches.

The chain couples TRBV5-5 to TRBJ2-3; 7 positions agree with TRBD2. The germline V gene encodes CDR1 SGHKS and CDR2 YYEKEE (reference sequence). The CDR3 covers 13 residues. The J segment lost 5 bases and the V segment lost 2 bases, leaving 2 bases of the junction unmatched. As DNA, the CDR3 is TGTGCCAGCAGCTTTGGCGGGGGAGATACGCAGTATTTT. Amino acid sequence: CASSFGGGDTQYF.

This clone was seen a single time. The gene calls are TRBV18 and TRBJ2-4; 12 nucleotides agree with TRBD1. J lost 6 bases, V lost 3 bases, and 6 bases had no gene match. The CDR3 length is 16 residues. Germline V CDR1 and CDR2: KGHSH, LQKENI. CDR3 nucleotides: TGTGCCAGCTCACCTGGGACAGGGGGCTCCATAAACATTCAGTACTTC. Translated, it gives CASSPGTGGSINIQYF.

This chain joins TRBV6-1 and TRBJ1-2; 7 nucleotides agree with TRBD1. CDR3 length: 15 residues. With V trimmed by 2 bases and J by 7 bases, 10 bases remained unmatched. CDR1 is MNHNS, CDR2 SASEGT, per germline. In DNA, the CDR3 is TGTGCCAGCAGTGAATGGTTGCAGGGGGGTAGTGGCTACACCTTC. Protein product: CASSEWLQGGSGYTF.

The genes are TRBV19 and TRBJ2-2; D may be TRBD1 (5 bases). Per the germline V gene, CDR1 is LNHDA and CDR2 is SQIVND (reference sequence). V was cut by 7 bases and J by 0 bases, with 33 bases left in between. The length of the CDR3 is 22 residues. The CDR3 loop reads CASIDTEDIPGHQRANTGELFF. The DNA for the CDR3 is TGTGCCAGTATTGACACCGAGGATATTCCCGGACACCAACGAGCGAACACCGGGGAGCTGTTTTTT.

The chain combines TRBV6-1 with TRBJ1-2; no clear D gene. CDR1 is MNHNS, CDR2 SASEGT, per germline. The V gene lost 0 bases and the J gene lost 3 bases, with 8 bases spanning the gap. This CDR3 has 14 amino acids. The CDR3 region is CASSEAEAYYGYTF. The CDR3 nucleotides are TGTGCCAGCAGTGAAGCCGAAGCTTACTATGGCTACACCTTC.

This chain links TRBV15 with TRBJ1-4; D is perhaps TRBD1 (6 bases). V shed 2 bases and J shed 8 bases, with 12 bases lying between them. The V gene's germline CDR1 is LNHNV and CDR2 YYDKDF (reference sequence). CDR3 size: 14 residues. CDR3 DNA: TGTGCCACCAGCAGATCCCAGGGGTACGAAAAACTGTTTTTT. This gives the protein CATSRSQGYEKLFF. Based on the CDR3 plus reference TRBV15 and TRBJ1-4, the full variable domain is DAMVIQNPRYQVTQFGKPVTLSCSQTLNHNVMYWYQQKSSQAPKLLFHYYDKDFNNEADTPDNFQSRRPNTSFCFLDIRSPGLGDTAMYLCATSRSQGYEKLFFGSGTQLSVL.

This rearrangement joins TRBV15 to TRBJ2-1; 8 bases fit TRBD1. Germline V gives CDR1 LNHNV, CDR2 YYDKDF (reference sequence). The CDR3 has 16 residues. J lost 4 bases, V lost 3 bases, and 8 bases had no gene match. CDR3: CATSSAQGAFYNEQFF. The DNA for the CDR3 is TGTGCCACCAGCAGTGCTCAGGGGGCTTTTTACAATGAGCAGTTCTTC.

The chain couples TRBV15 to TRBJ1-4; D might be TRBD1 (5 bases). This CDR3 has 16 amino acids. In germline, CDR1 is LNHNV, CDR2 YYDKDF (reference sequence). Trimming took 7 bases from V and 4 from J, leaving 19 bases between them. The CDR3 nucleotides are TGTGCCACCAACAAGGGGTGGGGCCCCGATAATGAAAAACTGTTTTTT. It codes for CATNKGWGPDNEKLFF. Full variable domain (remainder filled in from reference TRBV15 and TRBJ1-4): DAMVIQNPRYQVTQFGKPVTLSCSQTLNHNVMYWYQQKSSQAPKLLFHYYDKDFNNEADTPDNFQSRRPNTSFCFLDIRSPGLGDTAMYLCATNKGWGPDNEKLFFGSGTQLSVL.

CDR3 nucleotides: TGTGCCATCAGTGAGGGGGCAAGCACAGATACGCAGTATTTT. The encoded protein is CAISEGASTDTQYF. The chain links TRBV10-3 to TRBJ2-3, with D perhaps matching TRBD1 (5 bases). The CDR3 is 14 residues long. Germline CDR1 and CDR2: ENHRY and SYGVKD. Between the trimmed V and J ends, which lost 2 bases and 0 bases, there was a span of 6 bases.

The chain links TRBV5-1 to TRBJ1-2; D remains ambiguous. CDR1 is SGHRS, CDR2 YFSETQ, per germline. Trimming pared 4 bases from V and 2 bases from J, leaving 15 bases between. There are 15 residues in the CDR3. The DNA of the CDR3 is TGCGCCAGCAGCCCGGAGATGCTGTCAAACTATGGCTACACCTTC. It is translated as CASSPEMLSNYGYTF.

This clone was counted a single time. Here the CDR3 reads CASSEAGGTTQYF. For the CDR3, the DNA is TGTGCCAGCAGTGAAGCGGGGGGCACCACGCAGTATTTT. The chain carries TRBV6-4 and TRBJ2-3; 9 nucleotides align to TRBD2. V gave up 3 bases and J gave up 9 bases; unmatched junction bases: 4. The germline V gene encodes CDR1 MRHNA and CDR2 SNTAGT. The CDR3 consists of 13 residues.